This T cell receptor (beta chain) is drawn from a study of blood T cells in healthy people across ages. In this sample, this clonotype turned up many times. Between the trimmed V and J ends, which lost 7 bases and 2 bases, there was a span of 15 bases. Germline V gives CDR1 SQVTM, CDR2 ANQGSEA. The CDR3 sequence is 14 residues long. The authors ran a second PCR of about 6 to 11 cycles using a sample-barcoded 5' primer and a J-beta primer mix. One entry per CDR3 protein results from TCRdb running MiXCR on the 5' RACE reads. The sample holds fewer than 1,000,000 distinct CDR3 sequences, about 45% seen once.

Input material: blood. The TCR was taken from a man aged 80 or over in good health. The chain couples TRBV29-1 to TRBJ2-1; D might be TRBD1 (5 bases). DNA of the CDR3: TGCAGCGCCGCACCCGACAGTCCCTACAATGAGCAGTTCTTC. As protein: CSAAPDSPYNEQFF.